Shown below are 9 T cell receptor beta chains from a single sample sequenced in a study of naive and memory T cell subsets. Both TRBC1 and TRBC2 were covered by a beta constant-region primer of two equimolar oligonucleotides. Four rounds of PCR amplified the ligated cDNA using nested alpha and beta constant-region primers plus SP2. TCRdb reprocessed the UMI-ligation and nested PCR reads with MiXCR, giving one entry per CDR3 protein. The sample holds tens of thousands of distinct CDR3 sequences, roughly 20% seen once. The sequencing input was effector memory CD4+ T cells from blood. The sample's subset: effector memory, CD45RA- CD27-. The receptors shown here come from a human donor in good health.

This clonotype was observed a handful of times. CDR3: CASKKLPYTEAFF. CDR3 coding DNA: TGTGCCAGCAAAAAACTCCCATACACTGAAGCTTTCTTT. The chain joins TRBV14 to TRBJ1-1; no clear D. V lost 7 bases, J lost 3 bases, and 12 bases lay in between. Germline CDR1 is SGHDN and CDR2 is FVKESK. The CDR3 runs to 13 residues.

The gene calls are TRBV7-2 and TRBJ2-7, with a tentative D call TRBD2 (7 bases). Germline CDR1 is SGHTA and CDR2 is FQGNSA. The CDR3 consists of 18 residues. Trimming stripped 5 bases from V and 3 bases from J, with 26 bases between. The CDR3 DNA sequence: TGTGCCAGCAGCCCGTCGGGGGCTAGCGGTCCCGGGGACTACGAGCAGTACTTC. Translating gives CASSPSGASGPGDYEQYF.

In this sample, this clonotype turned up many times. The chain combines TRBV12-3 or TRBV12-4 with TRBJ2-2, with 7 nucleotides matching TRBD1. This CDR3 contains 14 residues. J lost 2 bases, V lost 8 bases, and 5 bases had no gene match. The CDR3 coding sequence is TGTGCCAGCGGCCTAGGGGGCAACACCGGGGAGCTGTTTTTT. Its protein product is CASGLGGNTGELFF.

The rearrangement uses TRBV20-1 and TRBJ2-7; TRBD1 aligns across 11 bases. In germline, CDR1 is DFQATT, CDR2 SNEGSKA (reference sequence). This CDR3 contains 15 residues. The V gene end was trimmed by 0 bases and the J gene end by 6 bases; junction bases not matched to a gene: 7. This CDR3 reads CSARDPRTGGFEQYF. In nucleotides, the CDR3 is TGCAGTGCTAGAGACCCGAGGACAGGGGGCTTCGAGCAGTACTTC.

V usage is TRBV28 and J usage is TRBJ2-7, with 8 bases that match TRBD2. This CDR3 has 14 residues. Germline CDR1 MDHEN, CDR2 SYDVKM. V lost 7 bases and J lost 1; bases outside the gene matches: 6. The CDR3 nucleotides read TGTGCCAGCATTCGGGGGGGTTCTTCCTACGAGCAGTACTTC. This encodes CASIRGGSSYEQYF.

This clonotype was counted between two and nine times. The V call is TRBV3-1, the J call TRBJ2-3; D is uncertain. The germline V gene encodes CDR1 LGHDT and CDR2 YNNKEL (reference sequence). CDR3 length equals 12 residues. V dropped 5 bases and J dropped 6 bases, with 9 bases sitting between them. This CDR3 reads CASSSLLDTQYF. In nucleotides, the CDR3 is TGTGCCAGCAGCTCCCTATTGGATACGCAGTATTTT.

The chain links TRBV6-5 to TRBJ1-5, with D perhaps TRBD1 (5 bases). With 7 bases removed from V and 5 bases from J, the gap between germline ends came to 9 bases. The germline V gene encodes CDR1 MNHEY and CDR2 SVGAGI. The CDR3 is 12 residues long. CDR3 DNA: TGTGCCAGCAAAACAGGCGATCAGCCCCAGCATTTT. It is translated as CASKTGDQPQHF.

The chain joins TRBV6-5 to TRBJ1-6; TRBD1 matches 7 bases. Germline CDR1 reads MNHEY; CDR2 reads SVGAGI. V was pared by 8 bases and J by 3 bases, with 7 bases of the junction left unmatched. This CDR3 contains 15 residues. This CDR3 reads CASVLRQGYNSPLHF. CDR3 sequence (DNA): TGTGCCAGCGTCCTAAGACAGGGCTATAATTCACCCCTCCACTTT.

The chain combines TRBV18 with TRBJ2-7; D remains unclear. The CDR3 extends over 12 amino acids. CDR1 and CDR2 (germline): KGHSH, LQKENI. With 1 base removed from V and 4 bases from J, the gap between germline ends came to 5 bases. CDR3 sequence: CASSPQEYEQYF. The CDR3 bases are TGTGCCAGCTCACCACAGGAGTACGAGCAGTACTTC. The whole variable domain, remainder taken from reference TRBV18 and TRBJ2-7, is NAGVMQNPRHLVRRRGQEARLRCSPMKGHSHVYWYRQLPEEGLKFMVYLQKENIIDESGMPKERFSAEFPKEGPSILRIQQVVRGDSAAYFCASSPQEYEQYFGPGTRLTVT.